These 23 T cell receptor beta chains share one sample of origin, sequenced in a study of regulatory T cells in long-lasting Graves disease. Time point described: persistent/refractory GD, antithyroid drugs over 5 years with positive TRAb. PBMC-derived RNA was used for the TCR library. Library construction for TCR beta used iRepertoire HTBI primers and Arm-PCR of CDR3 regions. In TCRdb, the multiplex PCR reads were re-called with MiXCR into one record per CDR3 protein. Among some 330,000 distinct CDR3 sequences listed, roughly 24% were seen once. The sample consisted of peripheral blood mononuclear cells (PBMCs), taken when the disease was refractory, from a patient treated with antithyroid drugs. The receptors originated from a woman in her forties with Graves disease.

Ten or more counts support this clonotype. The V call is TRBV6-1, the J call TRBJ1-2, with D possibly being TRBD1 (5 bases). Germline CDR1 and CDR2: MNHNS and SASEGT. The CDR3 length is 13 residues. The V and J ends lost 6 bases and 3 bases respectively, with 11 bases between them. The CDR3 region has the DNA TGTGCCAGCAGGGGGACGGAGTACTATGGCTACACCTTC. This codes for CASRGTEYYGYTF.

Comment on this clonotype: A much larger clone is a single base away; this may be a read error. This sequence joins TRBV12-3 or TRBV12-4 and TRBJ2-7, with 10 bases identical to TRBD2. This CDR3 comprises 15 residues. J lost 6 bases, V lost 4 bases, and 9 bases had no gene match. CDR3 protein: CASSWGASGSCEQYF. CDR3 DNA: TGTGCCAGCAGTTGGGGTGCTAGCGGGAGTTGCGAGCAGTACTTC.

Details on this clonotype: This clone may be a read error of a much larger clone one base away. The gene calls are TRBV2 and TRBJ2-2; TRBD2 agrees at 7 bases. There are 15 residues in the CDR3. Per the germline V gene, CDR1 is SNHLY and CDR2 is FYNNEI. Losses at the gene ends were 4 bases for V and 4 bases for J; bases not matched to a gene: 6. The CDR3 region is CASSGNGRTTGELFF. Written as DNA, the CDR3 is TGTGCCAGCAGTGGAAACGGGAGGACCACCGGGGAGCTGTTTTTT.

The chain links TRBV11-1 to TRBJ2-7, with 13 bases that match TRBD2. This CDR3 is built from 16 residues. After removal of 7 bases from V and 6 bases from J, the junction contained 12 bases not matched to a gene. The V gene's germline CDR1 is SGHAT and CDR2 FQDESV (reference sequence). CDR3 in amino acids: CASTLGPGLAGSEQYF. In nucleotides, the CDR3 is TGTGCCAGCACCTTGGGACCGGGACTAGCGGGAAGCGAGCAGTACTTC.

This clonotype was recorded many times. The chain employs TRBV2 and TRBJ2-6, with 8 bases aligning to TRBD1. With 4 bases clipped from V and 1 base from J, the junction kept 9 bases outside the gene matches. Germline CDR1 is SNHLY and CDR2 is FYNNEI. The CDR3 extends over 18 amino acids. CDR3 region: CASSVEGRGPSGANVLTF. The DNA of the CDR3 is TGTGCCAGCAGTGTAGAGGGCAGGGGGCCTTCTGGGGCCAACGTCCTGACTTTC.

CDR3 DNA: TGTGCCAGCAGGCTGACTAGCGGGAGGGCCGGGGAGCTGTTTTTT. Translation gives CASRLTSGRAGELFF. The J gene is TRBJ2-2, the V gene TRBV28; 14 bases align to TRBD2. This CDR3 spans 15 amino acids. The germline V gene encodes CDR1 MDHEN and CDR2 SYDVKM. The J segment lost 6 bases and the V segment lost 6 bases, leaving 3 bases of the junction unmatched.

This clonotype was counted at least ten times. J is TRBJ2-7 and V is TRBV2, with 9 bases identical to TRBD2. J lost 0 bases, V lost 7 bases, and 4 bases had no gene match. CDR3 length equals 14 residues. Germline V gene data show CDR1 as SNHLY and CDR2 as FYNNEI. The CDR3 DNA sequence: TGTGCCAGCAAGCGGGAGGATGTCTCCTACGAGCAGTACTTC. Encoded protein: CASKREDVSYEQYF.

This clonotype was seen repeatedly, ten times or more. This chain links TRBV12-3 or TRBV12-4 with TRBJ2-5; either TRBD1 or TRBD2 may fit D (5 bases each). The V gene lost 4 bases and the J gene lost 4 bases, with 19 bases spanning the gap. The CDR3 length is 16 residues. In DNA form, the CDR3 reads TGTGCCAGCAGTTCACGACGGGACCGTCCTTTAGAGACCCAGTACTTC. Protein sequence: CASSSRRDRPLETQYF.

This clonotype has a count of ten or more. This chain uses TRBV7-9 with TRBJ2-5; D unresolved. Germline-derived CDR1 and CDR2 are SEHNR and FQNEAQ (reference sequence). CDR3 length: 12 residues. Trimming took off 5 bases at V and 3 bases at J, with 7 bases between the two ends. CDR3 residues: CASSTSEETQYF. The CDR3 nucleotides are TGTGCCAGCAGCACATCCGAAGAGACCCAGTACTTC.

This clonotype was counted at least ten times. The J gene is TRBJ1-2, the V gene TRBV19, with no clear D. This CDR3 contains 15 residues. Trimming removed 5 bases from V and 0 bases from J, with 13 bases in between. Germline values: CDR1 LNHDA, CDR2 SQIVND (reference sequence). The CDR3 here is CASSAGLDANYGYTF. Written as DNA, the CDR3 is TGTGCCAGTAGTGCTGGCTTGGATGCTAACTATGGCTACACCTTC.

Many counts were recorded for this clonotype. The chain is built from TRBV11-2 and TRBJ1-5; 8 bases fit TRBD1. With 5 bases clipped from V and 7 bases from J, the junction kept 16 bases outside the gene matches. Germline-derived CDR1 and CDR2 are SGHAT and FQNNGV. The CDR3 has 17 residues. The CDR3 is CASSLHPLRQGKQPQHF. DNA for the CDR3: TGTGCCAGCAGCCTACATCCCTTGAGACAGGGGAAACAGCCCCAGCATTTT.

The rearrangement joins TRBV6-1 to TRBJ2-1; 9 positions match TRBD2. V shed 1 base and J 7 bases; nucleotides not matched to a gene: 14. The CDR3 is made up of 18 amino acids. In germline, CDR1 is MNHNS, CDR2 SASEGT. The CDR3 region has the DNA TGTGCCAGCAGTGAAGGAGTGAGGCGGATAGCGGGGGCGAATGAGCAGTTCTTC. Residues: CASSEGVRRIAGANEQFF.

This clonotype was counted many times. In DNA, the CDR3 is TGCAGTGCCGTGCTAGCGGGGACCCAGTACTTC. This gives the protein CSAVLAGTQYF. V gene TRBV20-1 combines with J gene TRBJ2-5; 8 nucleotides line up with TRBD2. Germline V lookup: CDR1 DFQATT, CDR2 SNEGSKA (reference sequence). The CDR3 is 11 amino acids. The J segment lost 7 bases and the V segment lost 6 bases, leaving 4 bases of the junction unmatched.

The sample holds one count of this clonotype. CDR3 bases: TGTGCCAGCAGTTCTAGGGGCGCCCCTTTGGACACTGAAGCTTTCTTT. Translated: CASSSRGAPLDTEAFF. The rearrangement links TRBV12-3 or TRBV12-4 to TRBJ1-1; a weak D match, TRBD1 (5 bases). CDR3 length: 16 residues. V lost 4 bases to trimming and J lost 3 bases, with 18 bases between them.

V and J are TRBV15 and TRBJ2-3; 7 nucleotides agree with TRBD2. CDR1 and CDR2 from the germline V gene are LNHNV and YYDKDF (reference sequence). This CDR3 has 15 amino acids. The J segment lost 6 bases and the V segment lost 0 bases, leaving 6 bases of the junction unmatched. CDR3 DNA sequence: TGTGCCACCAGCAGAGAATACCTGCGGGGGGATACGCAGTATTTT. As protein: CATSREYLRGDTQYF.

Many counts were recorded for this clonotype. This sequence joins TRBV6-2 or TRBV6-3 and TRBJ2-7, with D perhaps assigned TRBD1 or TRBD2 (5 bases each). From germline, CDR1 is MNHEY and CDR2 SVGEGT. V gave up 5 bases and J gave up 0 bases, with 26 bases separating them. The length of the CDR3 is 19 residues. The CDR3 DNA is TGTGCCAGCAGTGGATCGGTCGGAGTAGGGTGGGACCTCTCCTACGAGCAGTACTTC. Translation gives CASSGSVGVGWDLSYEQYF.

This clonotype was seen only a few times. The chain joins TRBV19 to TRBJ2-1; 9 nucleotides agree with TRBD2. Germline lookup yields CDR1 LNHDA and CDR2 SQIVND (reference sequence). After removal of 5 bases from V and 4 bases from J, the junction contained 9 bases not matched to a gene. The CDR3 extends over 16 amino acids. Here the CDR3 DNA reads TGTGCCAGTAGTTCTACGGGACTAGCTTTATACAATGAGCAGTTCTTC. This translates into CASSSTGLALYNEQFF.

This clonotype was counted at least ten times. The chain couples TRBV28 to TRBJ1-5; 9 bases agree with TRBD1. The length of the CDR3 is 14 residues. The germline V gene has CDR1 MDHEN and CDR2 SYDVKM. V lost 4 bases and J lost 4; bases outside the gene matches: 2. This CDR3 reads CASSWTGENQPQHF. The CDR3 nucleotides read TGTGCCAGCAGTTGGACAGGGGAGAATCAGCCCCAGCATTTT.

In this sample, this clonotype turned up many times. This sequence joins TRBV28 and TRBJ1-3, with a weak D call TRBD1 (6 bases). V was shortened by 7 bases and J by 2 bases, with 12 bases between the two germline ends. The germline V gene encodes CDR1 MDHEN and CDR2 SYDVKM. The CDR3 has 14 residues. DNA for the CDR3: TGTGCCAGCATTCCGGGACACCCTGGAAACACCATATATTTT. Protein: CASIPGHPGNTIYF.

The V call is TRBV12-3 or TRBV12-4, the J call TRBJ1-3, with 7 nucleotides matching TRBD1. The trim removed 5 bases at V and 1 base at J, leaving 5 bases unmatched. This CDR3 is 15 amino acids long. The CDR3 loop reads CASSRRDRSGNTIYF. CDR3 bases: TGTGCCAGCAGTCGGAGGGACAGATCTGGAAACACCATATATTTT.

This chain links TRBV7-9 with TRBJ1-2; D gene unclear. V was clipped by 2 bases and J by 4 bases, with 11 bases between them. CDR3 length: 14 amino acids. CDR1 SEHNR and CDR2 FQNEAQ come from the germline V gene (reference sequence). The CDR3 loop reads CASSLSPPSYGYTF. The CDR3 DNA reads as TGTGCCAGCAGCTTATCCCCGCCATCCTATGGCTACACCTTC.

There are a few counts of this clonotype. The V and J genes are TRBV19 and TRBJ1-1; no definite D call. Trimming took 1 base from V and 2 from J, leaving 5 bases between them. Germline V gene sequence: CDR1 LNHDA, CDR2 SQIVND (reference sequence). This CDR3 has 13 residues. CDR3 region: CASSIGSNTEAFF. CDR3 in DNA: TGTGCCAGTAGTATAGGCAGCAACACTGAAGCTTTCTTT.

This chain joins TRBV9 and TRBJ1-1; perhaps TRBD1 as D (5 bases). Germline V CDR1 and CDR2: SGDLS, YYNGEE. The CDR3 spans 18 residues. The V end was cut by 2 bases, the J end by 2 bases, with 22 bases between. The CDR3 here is CASSVHLIGTGVNTEAFF. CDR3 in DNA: TGTGCCAGCAGCGTCCATTTAATCGGGACCGGGGTAAACACTGAAGCTTTCTTT.